This TCR beta chain emerged from a study of cytotoxic CD8 clonotypes in ibrutinib-treated CLL. Notes on the study in general: Public clonotypes showed up rarely, and on treatment they shrank or held steady. Whereas clonality rose at ibrutinib response, it declined toward baseline at progression.

TCRdb keeps only in-frame clones here, not all; method: immunoSEQ multiplex PCR. The sample lists over 110,000 clones, 75% to 95% occurring once. As regards this clone: Antigen unknown.

There are 18 residues in the CDR3. The chain combines TRBV21-1 with TRBJ2-7; the table's D call, TRBD1, was not checked against the DNA. TRBV21-1 is shown as a pseudogene. Sequenced material: PBMCs, taken after 12 months of ibrutinib treatment. This TCR was sampled from a human donor with chronic lymphocytic leukemia. The CDR3 bases are TGTGCCAGCAGCAAAGGTCCAGGACTGGGGGCGCGTTCCTACGAGCAGTACTTC. Its protein is CASSKGPGLGARSYEQYF.